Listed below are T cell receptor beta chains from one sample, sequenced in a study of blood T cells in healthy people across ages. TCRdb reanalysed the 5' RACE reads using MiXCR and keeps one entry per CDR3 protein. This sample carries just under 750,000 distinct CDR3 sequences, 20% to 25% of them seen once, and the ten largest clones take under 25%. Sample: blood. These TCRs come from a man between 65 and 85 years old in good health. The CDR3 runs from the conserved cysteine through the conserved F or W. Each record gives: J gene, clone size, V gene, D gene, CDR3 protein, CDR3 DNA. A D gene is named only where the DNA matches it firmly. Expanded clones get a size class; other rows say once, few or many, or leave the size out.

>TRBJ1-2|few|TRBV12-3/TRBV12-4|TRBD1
CASSLGGTGSTYGYTF
TGTGCCAGCAGTTTAGGGGGGACAGGGAGTACCTATGGCTACACCTTC
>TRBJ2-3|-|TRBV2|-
CASSDLTVNTDTQYF
TGTGCCAGCAGTGATTTAACGGTAAACACGGATACGCAGTATTTT
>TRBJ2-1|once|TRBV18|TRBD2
CASSPPGLAGGYNEQFF
TGTGCCAGCTCACCACCGGGGCTAGCGGGGGGGTACAATGAGCAGTTCTTC
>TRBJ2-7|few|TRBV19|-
CASLWAGEQYF
TGTGCCAGTCTGTGGGCGGGAGAGCAGTACTTC
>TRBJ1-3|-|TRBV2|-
CASSTGTDTIYF
TGTGCCAGCAGTACCGGGACGGACACCATATATTTT
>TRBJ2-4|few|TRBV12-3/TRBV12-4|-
CASSFYIGSGNIQYF
TGTGCCAGCAGTTTTTATATCGGGTCCGGGAACATTCAGTACTTC
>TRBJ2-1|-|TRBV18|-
CASSREGSSNEQFF
TGTGCCAGCTCTCGAGAGGGTTCGAGCAATGAGCAGTTCTTC
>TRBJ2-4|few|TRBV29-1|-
CSVAGGLAKNIQYF
TGCAGCGTTGCGGGCGGACTAGCCAAAAACATTCAGTACTTC
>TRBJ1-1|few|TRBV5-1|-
CASSLRGDEAFF
TGCGCCAGCAGCTTGCGGGGGGATGAAGCTTTCTTT
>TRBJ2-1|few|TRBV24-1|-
CATSGLRDRVHNEQFF
TGTGCCACCAGTGGCCTAAGAGATCGTGTTCACAATGAGCAGTTCTTC
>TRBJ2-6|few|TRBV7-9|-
CASSQSLSTPVLTF
TGTGCCAGCAGCCAAAGTCTATCGACCCCCGTCCTGACTTTC
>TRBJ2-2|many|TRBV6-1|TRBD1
CASTDRVANTGELFF
TGTGCCAGCACCGACAGGGTAGCGAACACCGGGGAGCTGTTTTTT
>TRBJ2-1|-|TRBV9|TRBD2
CASSAPWASGSHEQFF
TGTGCCAGCAGCGCCCCGTGGGCTAGCGGGAGCCATGAGCAGTTCTTC
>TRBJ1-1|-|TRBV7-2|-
CASSLGGHMNTEAFF
TGTGCCAGCAGCTTAGGGGGGCACATGAACACTGAAGCTTTCTTT